Listed below are T cell receptor beta chains from one sample, sequenced in a study of CD8+CD57+ T cells in acquired aplastic anemia. TCRdb re-called the reads through MiXCR, storing one row per CDR3 protein. The table has tens of thousands of distinct CDR3 sequences, about two thirds seen once. Specimen: sorted CD4+, CD8+, or CD8+CD57+ T cells (not recorded which) from PBMCs. The receptors were sampled from a human donor in good health, serving as a control. Both conserved end residues are part of each CDR3.

V gene: TRBV5-1
J gene: TRBJ1-2
CDR3 protein: CASRPNIQGGNYGYTF

V gene: TRBV19
J gene: TRBJ2-3
CDR3 protein: CASSIDLRNTQYF

V gene: TRBV10-2
J gene: TRBJ1-5
CDR3 protein: CASSEPGGGGNQPQHF

V gene: TRBV20-1
J gene: TRBJ2-1
CDR3 protein: CSASDLNEQFF

V gene: TRBV20-1
J gene: TRBJ2-1
CDR3 protein: CSASPLAGDHNEQFF

V gene: TRBV24-1
J gene: TRBJ1-2
CDR3 protein: CATSGETGTGGEGYTF

V gene: TRBV11-1
J gene: TRBJ2-1
CDR3 protein: CASSGIAGYNEQFF

V gene: TRBV24-1
J gene: TRBJ2-4
CDR3 protein: CATSGGLGSRSKNIQYF

V gene: TRBV2
J gene: TRBJ2-5
CDR3 protein: CAGSGGMNVLETQYF

V gene: TRBV2
J gene: TRBJ2-3
CDR3 protein: CASRVRSADTQYF

V gene: TRBV7-2
J gene: TRBJ2-1
CDR3 protein: CASSLARGQQFF

V gene: TRBV19
J gene: TRBJ1-1
CDR3 protein: CASSPTGADTEAFF

V gene: TRBV9
J gene: TRBJ1-1
CDR3 protein: CASSVEEDRVLGAFF

V gene: TRBV6-4
J gene: TRBJ2-2
CDR3 protein: CASSDDFSTGELFF

V gene: TRBV25-1
J gene: TRBJ2-7
CDR3 protein: CASSLRQGAYEQYF

V gene: TRBV24-1
J gene: TRBJ2-3
CDR3 protein: CATSVLGEDTQYF

V gene: TRBV7-6
J gene: TRBJ2-7
CDR3 protein: CASSSAASGGAGTYEQYF

V gene: TRBV15
J gene: TRBJ2-7
CDR3 protein: CATSRGGQGKGEQYF

V gene: TRBV29-1
J gene: TRBJ1-2
CDR3 protein: CSVEQGGHYGYTF

V gene: TRBV25-1
J gene: TRBJ1-2
CDR3 protein: CASSELSGTGIYGYTF

V gene: TRBV29-1
J gene: TRBJ1-1
CDR3 protein: CSVVRASQAEAFF

V gene: TRBV4-2
J gene: TRBJ2-7
CDR3 protein: CASSQALVVGEQYF

V gene: TRBV11-1
J gene: TRBJ2-1
CDR3 protein: CASSAGGFYNEQFF

V gene: TRBV20-1
J gene: TRBJ2-3
CDR3 protein: CSATRTSADTQYF

V gene: TRBV24-1
J gene: TRBJ1-5
CDR3 protein: CATSDSITGGQPQHF

V gene: TRBV10-3
J gene: TRBJ2-7
CDR3 protein: CAISDPGRTSYEQYF

V gene: TRBV10-3
J gene: TRBJ2-5
CDR3 protein: CAISVDPQETQYF

V gene: TRBV2
J gene: TRBJ2-7
CDR3 protein: CASSPSLEAEQYF

V gene: TRBV6-1
J gene: TRBJ1-2
CDR3 protein: CASSGDLYGYTF

V gene: TRBV25-1
J gene: TRBJ1-2
CDR3 protein: CASTGGGWYGYTF

V gene: TRBV7-3
J gene: TRBJ1-6
CDR3 protein: CASSLGGWYNSPLHF

V gene: TRBV7-2
J gene: TRBJ1-5
CDR3 protein: CASSLDRAQPQHF

V gene: TRBV19
J gene: TRBJ1-2
CDR3 protein: CASSPGRVNYGYTF

V gene: TRBV10-3
J gene: TRBJ2-1
CDR3 protein: CAISETTWGFGEQFF

V gene: TRBV9
J gene: TRBJ2-1
CDR3 protein: CASGSGSTYNEQFF

V gene: TRBV6-1
J gene: TRBJ2-1
CDR3 protein: CASRITSASNEQFF

V gene: TRBV20-1
J gene: TRBJ2-7
CDR3 protein: CSAREARQGFEQYF

V gene: TRBV29-1
J gene: TRBJ1-2
CDR3 protein: CSVRDSSYGYTF

V gene: TRBV24-1
J gene: TRBJ2-7
CDR3 protein: CATSDLVAGTYEQYF

V gene: TRBV7-2
J gene: TRBJ1-1
CDR3 protein: CASSLATGYGGAFF

V gene: TRBV19
J gene: TRBJ2-5
CDR3 protein: CASSMFAGGVETQYF

V gene: TRBV15
J gene: TRBJ2-2
CDR3 protein: CATSRRTQGTGELFF

V gene: TRBV10-3
J gene: TRBJ2-1
CDR3 protein: CTIGEAGQGGEQFF

V gene: TRBV19
J gene: TRBJ2-6
CDR3 protein: CASSMGRSGANVLTF

V gene: TRBV7-2
J gene: TRBJ2-7
CDR3 protein: CASVGFEEQYF

V gene: TRBV29-1
J gene: TRBJ1-6
CDR3 protein: CSAVRQGEWSPLHF

V gene: TRBV29-1
J gene: TRBJ2-5
CDR3 protein: CSVDWGSKAQETQYF

V gene: TRBV10-3
J gene: TRBJ2-7
CDR3 protein: CATAAPTRAREQYF

V gene: TRBV7-9
J gene: TRBJ2-7
CDR3 protein: CASSSPGQFEQYF

V gene: TRBV3-1
J gene: TRBJ2-7
CDR3 protein: CASSQGRTAPEQYF

V gene: TRBV29-1
J gene: TRBJ1-1
CDR3 protein: CSVPGQNTEAFF

V gene: TRBV2
J gene: TRBJ2-1
CDR3 protein: CASRTGRDGYNEQFF